The clone carrying this TCR beta chain has only one observation. Its specificity is not known. PCR used 60 Vbeta primers and 13 Jbeta primers. The data were produced by immunoSEQ multiplex PCR, yet TCRdb's version contains in-frame clones alone and is incomplete. The data hold 55,000 to 65,000 clones, with about 85% observed a single time. This sample was included in a study of cytomegalovirus exposure and HLA in healthy donors. Looking at the study overall: From HLA-typed donors, an early data release held 70 million to 100 million unique TCRs. Overall study results and limits: According to the study, approximately 150 TCR beta chains were cytomegalovirus-associated.

Nominally healthy donors provided the samples, though records likely missed some immune exposures. V shed 0 bases, J shed 2 bases, and the junction held 5 bases outside the gene matches. The CDR3 contains 16 residues. Germline CDR1 and CDR2: SGHRS and YFSETQ. The sample consisted of PBMCs. The V and J genes are TRBV5-1 and TRBJ2-1; TRBD2 matches at 7 bases. This TCR came from a female donor in good health and CMV-seronegative. The CDR3 spells CASSLAPSGAYNEQFF. The CDR3 nucleotides are TGCGCCAGCAGCTTGGCCCCTAGCGGAGCCTACAATGAGCAGTTCTTC. The full variable domain, its missing parts supplied by reference TRBV5-1 and TRBJ2-1, is KAGVTQTPRYLIKTRGQQVTLSCSPISGHRSVSWYQQTPGQGLQFLFEYFSETQRNKGNFPGRFSGRQFSNSRSEMNVSTLELGDSALYLCASSLAPSGAYNEQFFGPGTRLTVL.